This T cell receptor (beta chain) was sequenced in a study of blood T cell repertoires in COVID-19. Background on the study: Acute-phase and convalescent COVID-19 samples originated in the United States, Italy and Spain. Sources were T cells, B-cell-depleted T cells, or PBMCs; the material itself was cDNA or gDNA.

CDR3 length: 13 amino acids. Germline V gives CDR1 SNHLY, CDR2 FYNNEI. After removal of 5 bases from V and 4 bases from J, the junction contained 2 bases not matched to a gene. The table came from immunoSEQ multiplex PCR; TCRdb's copy has only in-frame clones and leaves some out. The sample lists 150,000 to 200,000 clones; approximately 86% were seen once. The receptor was derived from a woman older than 75 with active or convalescent COVID-19. The rearrangement links TRBV2 to TRBJ2-5; 9 bases line up with TRBD2. The sequencing sample was made of peripheral blood. The CDR3 region is CASSQLAGETQYF. In DNA, the CDR3 is TGTGCCAGCAGTCAACTAGCGGGAGAGACCCAGTACTTC. Full variable domain (rest looked up from reference TRBV2 and TRBJ2-5): EPEVTQTPSHQVTQMGQEVILRCVPISNHLYFYWYRQILGQKVEFLVSFYNNEISEKSEIFDDQFSVERPDGSNFTLKIRSTKLEDSAMYFCASSQLAGETQYFGPGTRLLVL.